This passage covers 26 T cell receptor beta chains from one sample sequenced in a study of cytomegalovirus exposure and HLA in healthy donors. Researchers ran the PCR with 60 Vbeta and 13 Jbeta primers. Assay: immunoSEQ multiplex PCR; the TCRdb copy retains only in-frame clones and omits some. The sample records 150,000 to 200,000 clones, around 74% being singletons. Sequenced sample: PBMCs. These receptors all come from a female donor in good health and CMV-seronegative.

The chain uses TRBV11-2 and TRBJ1-6; D not certain. Between the trimmed V and J ends, which lost 1 base and 7 bases, there was a span of 11 bases. Germline loops: CDR1 SGHAT, CDR2 FQNNGV. This CDR3 contains 15 residues. CDR3 amino acids: CASSLGGSSNSPLHF. DNA for the CDR3: TGTGCCAGCAGCTTAGGTGGCAGTTCCAATTCACCCCTCCACTTT.

This clone was observed a handful of times. The rearrangement links TRBV10-3 to TRBJ1-6; D gene unclear. Trimming cost V 5 bases and J 0 bases, with 20 bases left between them. The germline gives CDR1 ENHRY, CDR2 SYGVKD. There are 19 residues in the CDR3. The CDR3 sequence is CAISPSQGGKSSYNSPLHF. The CDR3 DNA reads as TGTGCCATCAGTCCCTCCCAAGGAGGAAAGAGCTCCTATAATTCACCCCTCCACTTT.

Of note for this clone: The sample carries other DNA sequences with the same CDR3. The chain combines TRBV30 with TRBJ2-7; 7 nucleotides match TRBD1. The V and J ends lost 0 bases and 4 bases, in that order; junction bases with no gene match: 0. The CDR3 totals 12 residues. Germline values: CDR1 GTSNPN, CDR2 SVGIG (reference sequence). The CDR3 spells CAWSVQGYEQYF. CDR3 DNA sequence: TGTGCCTGGAGTGTACAGGGGTACGAGCAGTACTTC.

The V call is TRBV5-6, the J call TRBJ2-7; 7 bases align to TRBD2. In germline, CDR1 is SGHDT, CDR2 YYEEEE. The CDR3 has 14 residues. The V segment lost 7 bases and the J segment 8 bases; nucleotides outside the gene matches: 15. Written as DNA, the CDR3 is TGTGCCAGCGGGGAAGGACTAGAATTACGGAAGCAGTACTTC. It yields the protein CASGEGLELRKQYF.

This clone showed up just a few times. The chain combines TRBV19 with TRBJ1-1, with 7 bases that match TRBD1. The trim removed 5 bases at V and 0 bases at J, leaving 12 bases unmatched. The germline CDR1 and CDR2 sequences are LNHDA and SQIVND (reference sequence). This CDR3 spans 17 amino acids. The DNA of the CDR3 is TGTGCCAGTAGTTTCCCGACAGGGAGATACATGAACACTGAAGCTTTCTTT. Amino acids: CASSFPTGRYMNTEAFF. Complete variable domain (other parts from reference TRBV19 and TRBJ1-1): DGGITQSPKYLFRKEGQNVTLSCEQNLNHDAMYWYRQDPGQGLRLIYYSQIVNDFQKGDIAEGYSVSREKKESFPLTVTSAQKNPTAFYLCASSFPTGRYMNTEAFFGQGTRLTVV.

The gene calls are TRBV19 and TRBJ2-1; 7 positions agree with TRBD2. The CDR3 contains 15 residues. Per the germline V gene, CDR1 is LNHDA and CDR2 is SQIVND (reference sequence). V was clipped by 6 bases and J by 2 bases; unmatched bases: 7. CDR3 region: CASRSLAAPYNEQFF. The DNA of the CDR3 is TGTGCCAGTAGGTCTCTAGCGGCCCCCTACAATGAGCAGTTCTTC.

Worth noting for this clone: One end of the junction fails to match germline, which may point to a read error. The V gene is TRBV7-9, the J gene TRBJ1-2; D gene uncertain. This CDR3 comprises 11 residues. The V gene's germline CDR1 is SEHNR and CDR2 FQNEAQ (reference sequence). The DNA for the CDR3 is TGTTCCAGCACCTCCCCTCTTGGCTACACCTTC. Protein product: CSSTSPLGYTF.

CDR3: CASSTRSWEPSNTEAFF. In DNA, the CDR3 is TGTGCCAGTAGTACCCGGAGTTGGGAGCCTTCGAACACTGAAGCTTTCTTT. This rearrangement joins TRBV19 to TRBJ1-1; D is unclear. V lost 4 bases to trimming and J lost 1 base, with 19 bases between them. Germline assignment: CDR1 LNHDA and CDR2 SQIVND (reference sequence). The CDR3 consists of 17 residues.

This clone was seen a few times. The chain couples TRBV5-4 to TRBJ2-1; 7 bases are a match to TRBD2. The CDR3 covers 15 residues. Germline lookup yields CDR1 SGHNT and CDR2 YYREEE (reference sequence). V lost 0 bases to trimming and J lost 5 bases; unmatched junction nucleotides: 5. The CDR3 spells CASSLGLAANNEQFF. CDR3 DNA: TGTGCCAGCAGCTTGGGGCTAGCGGCAAACAATGAGCAGTTCTTC.

The CDR3 loop is CASSWRRTSGYEQYF. CDR3 DNA: TGTGCCAGCAGTTGGCGCCGGACTAGCGGTTACGAGCAGTACTTC. The V gene is TRBV27, the J gene TRBJ2-5, with 10 bases matching TRBD2. The J call is uncertain, as TRBJ2-7 better fits the DNA end. The germline gives CDR1 MNHEY, CDR2 SMNVEV (reference sequence). This CDR3 is 15 amino acids long.

The CDR3 loop is CASSQEQDQETQYF. CDR3 coding DNA: TGCGCCAGCAGCCAAGAACAGGACCAAGAGACCCAGTACTTC. The chain couples TRBV4-3 to TRBJ2-5, with D maybe TRBD1 (5 bases). The CDR3 has 14 amino acids. Germline V gives CDR1 LGHNA, CDR2 YSLEER. Deletions cut 0 bases from V and 0 bases from J, with 5 bases between.

For the CDR3, the DNA is TGCGCCAGCAGGCCAACAGGGGGCGCGACAGATACGCAGTATTTT. The encoded protein is CASRPTGGATDTQYF. This chain connects TRBV5-1 to TRBJ2-3, with TRBD1 identical over 9 bases. The V segment lost 5 bases and the J segment 3 bases; nucleotides outside the gene matches: 7. This CDR3 is 15 amino acids long. Looked up from germline, CDR1 is SGHRS and CDR2 is YFSETQ.

This clone was seen just once. This rearrangement joins TRBV9 to TRBJ2-3; 11 bases match TRBD2. Germline V lookup: CDR1 SGDLS, CDR2 YYNGEE. The CDR3 length is 16 residues. With V trimmed by 4 bases and J by 0 bases, 4 bases remained unmatched. This CDR3 is CASSPRLAGSTDTQYF. CDR3 sequence (DNA): TGTGCCAGCAGCCCTCGACTAGCGGGGAGCACAGATACGCAGTATTTT.

The chain carries TRBV7-2 and TRBJ1-1, with D possibly being TRBD1 (6 bases). The CDR3 loop spans 14 amino acids. Germline CDR1 reads SGHTA; CDR2 reads FQGNSA. V gave up 1 base and J gave up 4 bases, with 10 bases separating them. The CDR3 region has the DNA TGTGCCAGCAGCTTAGTGGAAGGGGGCACTGAAGCTTTCTTT. Protein product: CASSLVEGGTEAFF. Supplemented by reference TRBV7-2 and TRBJ1-1, the full variable domain reads GAGVSQSPSNKVTEKGKDVELRCDPISGHTALYWYRQSLGQGLEFLIYFQGNSAPDKSGLPSDRFSAERTGGSVSTLTIQRTQQEDSAVYLCASSLVEGGTEAFFGQGTRLTVV.

This chain links TRBV6-5 with TRBJ2-6, with D possibly matching TRBD1 (5 bases). Germline V gene lookup returns CDR1 MNHEY and CDR2 SVGAGI. Trimming took off 7 bases at V and 3 bases at J, with 10 bases between the two ends. The CDR3 has 14 amino acids. The CDR3 coding sequence is TGTGCCAGCATAGGGGCTAGTGGGGCCAACGTCCTGACTTTC. Its translation is CASIGASGANVLTF.

This chain connects TRBV7-8 to TRBJ1-6, with D possibly matching TRBD1 (5 bases). V was clipped by 3 bases and J by 16 bases, with 16 bases between them. This CDR3 region has 13 residues. Germline V CDR1 and CDR2: SGHVS, FQNEAQ. Written as DNA, the CDR3 is TGTGCCAGCAGCTTCTCAGGGTCCCCGAAGCTCCACTTT. Its protein product is CASSFSGSPKLHF.

The rearrangement links TRBV19 to TRBJ1-1; 8 bases are a match to TRBD1. Unmatched junction bases numbered 9, after V lost 5 bases and J lost 4 bases. This CDR3 spans 15 amino acids. The germline V gene encodes CDR1 LNHDA and CDR2 SQIVND (reference sequence). The CDR3 loop reads CASSVSGGAFTEAFF. Here the CDR3 DNA reads TGTGCCAGTAGTGTGTCAGGGGGCGCATTCACTGAAGCTTTCTTT.

This clone was found once. The chain couples TRBV9 to TRBJ2-5, with D tentatively TRBD2 (6 bases). V shed 5 bases and J shed 5 bases, with 16 bases lying between them. This CDR3 has 14 amino acids. Germline V gene lookup returns CDR1 SGDLS and CDR2 YYNGEE. The CDR3 bases are TGTGCCAGCAGTCTCTCGGGAGCTCTTGAGACCCAGTACTTC. Translation gives CASSLSGALETQYF.

The chain links TRBV9 to TRBJ1-1; D is unclear. The V gene lost 0 bases and the J gene lost 0 bases, with 6 bases spanning the gap. CDR3 length equals 14 residues. Germline V lookup: CDR1 SGDLS, CDR2 YYNGEE. Here the CDR3 reads CASSVVGVNTEAFF. CDR3 DNA sequence: TGTGCCAGCAGCGTAGTCGGGGTGAACACTGAAGCTTTCTTT.

The V call is TRBV5-4, the J call TRBJ2-3; 10 bases are shared with TRBD1. The CDR3 contains 14 residues. The germline CDR1 and CDR2 sequences are SGHNT and YYREEE (reference sequence). Unmatched junction bases numbered 3, after V lost 4 bases and J lost 4 bases. Here the CDR3 reads CASSPTGGSDTQYF. The CDR3 DNA sequence: TGTGCCAGCAGCCCGACAGGGGGCTCAGATACGCAGTATTTT.

CDR3 region: CASSEGMGGGYGYTF. The CDR3 DNA follows: TGTGCCAGCAGTGAGGGGATGGGGGGTGGCTATGGCTACACCTTC. The chain joins TRBV6-1 to TRBJ1-2, with a possible D match to TRBD1 (5 bases). This CDR3 region has 15 residues. Germline CDR1 MNHNS, CDR2 SASEGT. Trimming took 3 bases from V and 4 from J, leaving 15 bases between them.

V usage is TRBV28 and J usage is TRBJ1-2; TRBD1 matches 7 bases. Germline V lookup: CDR1 MDHEN, CDR2 SYDVKM. CDR3 size: 14 residues. V was pared by 10 bases and J by 3 bases, with 11 bases of the junction left unmatched. In nucleotides, the CDR3 is TGTGCCACGGAGGGGGCGCGGCCTCACTATGGCTACACCTTC. Translation: CATEGARPHYGYTF.

The CDR3 loop is CAGVRTSDQGLYEQYF. The CDR3, as DNA: TGTGCCGGCGTTAGGACTAGCGACCAGGGTCTCTACGAGCAGTACTTC. The V and J genes are TRBV21-1 and TRBJ2-7; TRBD2, the table's D call, was not compared with the DNA. TRBV21-1 is recorded as a pseudogene. The CDR3 is 16 amino acids.

The chain links TRBV11-2 to TRBJ2-7; D possibly corresponds to TRBD2 (6 bases). This CDR3 contains 15 residues. Germline V CDR1 and CDR2: SGHAT, FQNNGV. Trimming removed 1 base at V and 3 bases at J, with 13 bases between. The DNA of the CDR3 is TGTGCCAGCAGCTTAGGTCGTGGGGGAGGCTACGAGCAGTACTTC. The encoded protein is CASSLGRGGGYEQYF.

This clone was recorded only once. This chain links TRBV9 with TRBJ2-3; 16 nucleotides line up with TRBD2. After removal of 1 base from V and 5 bases from J, the junction contained 7 bases not matched to a gene. Looked up from germline, CDR1 is SGDLS and CDR2 is YYNGEE. The CDR3 sequence is 18 residues long. Here the CDR3 DNA reads TGTGCCAGCAGCGTACGACCCGGGACTAGCGGGGGGGGAGATACGCAGTATTTT. Protein product: CASSVRPGTSGGGDTQYF.

The CDR3 is CASSVVPDTYEQYF. CDR3 DNA sequence: TGTGCCAGCAGCGTAGTTCCCGACACCTACGAGCAGTACTTC. This chain uses TRBV9 with TRBJ2-7; D gene ambiguous. Germline V gives CDR1 SGDLS, CDR2 YYNGEE. This CDR3 is 14 amino acids long. Deletions cut 0 bases from V and 2 bases from J, with 9 bases between.